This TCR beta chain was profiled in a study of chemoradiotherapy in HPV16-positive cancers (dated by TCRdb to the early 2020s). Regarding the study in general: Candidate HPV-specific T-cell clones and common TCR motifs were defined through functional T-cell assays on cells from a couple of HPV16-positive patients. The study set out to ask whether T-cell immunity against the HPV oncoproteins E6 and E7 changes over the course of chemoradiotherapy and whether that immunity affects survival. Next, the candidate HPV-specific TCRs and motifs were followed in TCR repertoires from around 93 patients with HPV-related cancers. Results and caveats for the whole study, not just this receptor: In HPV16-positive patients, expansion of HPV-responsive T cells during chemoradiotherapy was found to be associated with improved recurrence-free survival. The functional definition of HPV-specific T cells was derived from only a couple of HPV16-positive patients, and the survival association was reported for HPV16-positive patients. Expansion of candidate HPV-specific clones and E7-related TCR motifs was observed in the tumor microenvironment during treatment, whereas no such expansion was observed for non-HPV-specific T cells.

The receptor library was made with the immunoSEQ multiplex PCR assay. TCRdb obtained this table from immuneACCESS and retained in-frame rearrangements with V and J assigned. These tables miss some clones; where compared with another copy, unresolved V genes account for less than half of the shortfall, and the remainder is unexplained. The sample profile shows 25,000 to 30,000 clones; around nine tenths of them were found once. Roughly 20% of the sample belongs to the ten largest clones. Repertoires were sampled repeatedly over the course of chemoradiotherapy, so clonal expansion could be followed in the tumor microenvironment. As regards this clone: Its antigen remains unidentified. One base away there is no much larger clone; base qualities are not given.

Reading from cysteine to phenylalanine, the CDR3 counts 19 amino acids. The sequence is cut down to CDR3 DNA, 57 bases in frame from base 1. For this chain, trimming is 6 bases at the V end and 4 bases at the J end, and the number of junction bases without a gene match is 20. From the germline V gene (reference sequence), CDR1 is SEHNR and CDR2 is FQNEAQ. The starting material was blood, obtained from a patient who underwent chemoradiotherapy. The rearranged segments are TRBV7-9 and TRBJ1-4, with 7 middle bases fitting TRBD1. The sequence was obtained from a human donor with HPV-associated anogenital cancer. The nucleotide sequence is TGTGCCAGCAGTTCCCCGGGGGAAGGGGGCCATGCCCTTAATGAAAAACTGTTTTTT. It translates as CASSSPGEGGHALNEKLFF.